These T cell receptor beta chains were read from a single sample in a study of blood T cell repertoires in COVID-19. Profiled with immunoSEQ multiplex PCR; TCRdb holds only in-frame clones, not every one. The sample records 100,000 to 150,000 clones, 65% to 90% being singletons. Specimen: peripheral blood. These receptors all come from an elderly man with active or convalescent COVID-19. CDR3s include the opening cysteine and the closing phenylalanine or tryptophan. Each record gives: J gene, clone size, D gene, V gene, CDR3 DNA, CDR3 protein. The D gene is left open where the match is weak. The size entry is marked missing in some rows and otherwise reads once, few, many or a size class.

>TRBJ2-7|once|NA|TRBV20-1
TGCAGTGCGACTAGGGCCTACGAGCAGTACTTC
CSATRAYEQYF
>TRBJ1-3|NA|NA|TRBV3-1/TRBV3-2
TGTGCCAGCAGCCAAGAGCGACTTCCCTCTGGAAACACCATATATTTT
CASSQERLPSGNTIYF
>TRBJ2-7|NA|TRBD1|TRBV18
TGTGCCAGCTCATTAAGACACTGGGACAGGGGAAGGCGGGGGACGAGCTACGAGCAGTACTTC
CASSLRHWDRGRRGTSYEQYF
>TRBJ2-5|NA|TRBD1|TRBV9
TGTGCCAGCAGCGCTGCATGGACAGGCATTGGAGAGACCCAGTACTTC
CASSAAWTGIGETQYF
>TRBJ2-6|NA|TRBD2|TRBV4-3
TGCGCCAGCAGCCACTCGGGACTAGCGGGAGCGGGGTCTTTACGGGGGGCCAACGTCCTGACTTTC
CASSHSGLAGAGSLRGANVLTF
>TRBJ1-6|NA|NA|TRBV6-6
TGTGCCAGCAGCTATGCGGGGCAGGAAAATTCACCCCTCCACTTT
CASSYAGQENSPLHF
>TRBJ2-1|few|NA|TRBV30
TGTGCCTGGAGTGTACCACGGGGAAGGCAGTTCTTC
CAWSVPRGRQFF
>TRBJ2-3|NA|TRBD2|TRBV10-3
TGTGCCATCAGTGAGTCCCCGGGACTAGCTGGTGCAGATACGCAGTATTTT
CAISESPGLAGADTQYF
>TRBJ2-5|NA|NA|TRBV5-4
TGTGCCAGCAGCCCCGGACCCGCGGGAGAGACCCAGTACTTC
CASSPGPAGETQYF
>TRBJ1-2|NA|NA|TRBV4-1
TGCGCCAGCAGCCAAGATCCAACAGTACCTTATGGCTACACCTTC
CASSQDPTVPYGYTF
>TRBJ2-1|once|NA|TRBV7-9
TGTGCCAGCAGCGCCCCGCGGAAATCCTACAATGAGCAGTTCTTC
CASSAPRKSYNEQFF
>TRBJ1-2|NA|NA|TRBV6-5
TGTGCCACCTCACGAGCAGGGCGGTTGAACTATGGCTACACCTTC
CATSRAGRLNYGYTF
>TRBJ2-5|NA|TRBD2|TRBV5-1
TGCGCCAGCAGCTTGTTTCTAGCGGGGGGGGAGACCCAGTACTTC
CASSLFLAGGETQYF
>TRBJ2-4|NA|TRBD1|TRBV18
TGTGCCAGCTCACCGCCCCTTTCTCGGGACAGGTTTCAGTACTTC
CASSPPLSRDRFQYF
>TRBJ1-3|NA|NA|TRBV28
TGTGCCAGCAAGCGGGGTATCCCTTTTTTCTCTGGAAACACCATATATTTT
CASKRGIPFFSGNTIYF
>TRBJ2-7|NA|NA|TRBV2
TGTGCCAGCAGGCCTTCGACTGTTGCCTACGAGCAGTACTTC
CASRPSTVAYEQYF
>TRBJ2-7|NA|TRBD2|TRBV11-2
TGTGCCAGCAGCTTAGCCCCTCGGACTAGCGGGGGCTCCTCCTACGAGCAGTACTTC
CASSLAPRTSGGSSYEQYF
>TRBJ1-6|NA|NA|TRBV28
TGTGCCAGCACCTCCCCCGGGGAGTTCTATTCACCCCTCCACTTT
CASTSPGEFYSPLHF
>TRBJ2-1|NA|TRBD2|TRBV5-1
TGCGCCAGCAGCTTGGGGACTAGGTCTCATGGGAGTGAGCAGTTCTTC
CASSLGTRSHGSEQFF
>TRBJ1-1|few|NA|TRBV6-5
TGTGCCAGCGATTGGGCCCCCCGGTCGAGCACTGAAGCTTTCTTT
CASDWAPRSSTEAFF
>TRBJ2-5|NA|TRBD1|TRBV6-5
TGTGCCAGCAGGTTGACAGGGGCTCAAGAGACCCAGTACTTC
CASRLTGAQETQYF
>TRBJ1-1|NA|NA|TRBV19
TGTGCCAGCAGTGGGGGTAGACAGGCGATGAACACTGAAGCTTTCTTT
CASSGGRQAMNTEAFF
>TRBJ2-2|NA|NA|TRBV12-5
TGTGCTAGTGGTTTGGCGGCCGGGGGGCGGACCGGGGAGCTGTTTTTT
CASGLAAGGRTGELFF
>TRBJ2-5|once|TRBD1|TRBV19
TGTGCCAGTAGTATAAGGGGGCGAGAGACCCAGTACTTC
CASSIRGRETQYF
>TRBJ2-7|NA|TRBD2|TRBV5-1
TGCGCCAGCAGCTTGGGTCTAGCGGGAGAGAGCGAGCAGTACTTC
CASSLGLAGESEQYF
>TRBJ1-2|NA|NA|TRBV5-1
TGCGCCAGCAGCCCAAGTATGAGTGGCTACACCTTC
CASSPSMSGYTF
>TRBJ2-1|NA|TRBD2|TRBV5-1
TGCGCCAGCAGTCAAATTAGCGGGGGTAACAATGAGCAGTTCTTC
CASSQISGGNNEQFF
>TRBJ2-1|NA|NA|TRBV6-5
TGTGCCAGCACTCGAGCGGGCCTCTACAATGAGCAGTTCTTC
CASTRAGLYNEQFF